The present entry profiles one T cell receptor (beta chain) with its context. Its target is not known. From germline, CDR1 is LNHDA and CDR2 SQIVND (reference sequence). The length of the CDR3 is 11 residues. Trimming took off 10 bases at V and 7 bases at J, with 13 bases between the two ends. This sample was included in a study of shared clonotypes between healthy human individuals. General observations from the study: Only blood underwent sampling, and tissue repertoires likely differ. Deeper or shallower sequencing was expected to change how clonotypes are shared among donors.

Every immunoSEQ plate was one replicate of a subset's evenly spread DNA. Libraries were prepared by immunoSEQ multiplex PCR; TCRdb keeps only in-frame clonotypes and omits some of them. The table includes around 510,000 clones, around 78% detected once. The specimen was PBMCs. This TCR was sampled from a woman in her thirties or forties in good health. Some clones in this sample may be carry-over from other donors' samples. The V gene is TRBV19, the J gene TRBJ1-1; the D is unclear. CDR3 coding DNA: TGTGCCACGACAAAACGGAATGAAGCTTTCTTT. Translation: CATTKRNEAFF.